A single sample is the source of the 13 T cell receptor beta chains below, sequenced in a study of glioma-infiltrating T cells after dendritic cell vaccination. The assay was immunoSEQ multiplex PCR, and TCRdb's table has in-frame clones only and misses some. The profile covers tens of thousands of clones, with over 75% appearing a single time and approximately 2.3% taken by the ten largest. The material sequenced was blood, taken before dendritic cell vaccination. These TCRs come from a human donor with glioblastoma.

The J gene is TRBJ2-2, the V gene TRBV29-1; weak D call: TRBD1 (6 bases). CDR1 and CDR2 from the germline V gene are SQVTM and ANQGSEA. V was cut by 4 bases and J by 5 bases, with 11 bases left in between. The CDR3 extends over 13 amino acids. Here the CDR3 reads CSVGQTGTGELFF. CDR3 in DNA: TGCAGCGTTGGACAAACAGGGACCGGGGAGCTGTTTTTT.

The table lists this clone with a count of one. CDR3 nucleotides: TGTGCCAGCAGCTTAGGGACAAATAGCAATCAGCCCCAGCATTTT. Its protein is CASSLGTNSNQPQHF. This chain connects TRBV7-9 to TRBJ1-5; D might be TRBD1 (5 bases). In germline, CDR1 is SEHNR, CDR2 FQNEAQ (reference sequence). The V end was cut by 1 base, the J end by 0 bases, with 7 bases between. The CDR3 has 15 amino acids.

The chain uses TRBV5-1 and TRBJ1-2; possibly TRBD1 for D (6 bases). The germline V gene has CDR1 SGHRS and CDR2 YFSETQ. With 7 bases removed from V and 7 bases from J, the gap between germline ends came to 14 bases. This CDR3 is built from 12 residues. The CDR3 loop is CASRRAGAGYTF. Here the CDR3 DNA reads TGCGCCAGCCGCCGGGCGGGGGCTGGCTACACCTTC. Filled out from reference TRBV5-1 and TRBJ1-2, the complete variable domain reads KAGVTQTPRYLIKTRGQQVTLSCSPISGHRSVSWYQQTPGQGLQFLFEYFSETQRNKGNFPGRFSGRQFSNSRSEMNVSTLELGDSALYLCASRRAGAGYTFGSGTRLTVV.

The CDR3 here is CASSIGLSTRGADQPQHF. CDR3 DNA sequence: TGTGCCAGTAGTATCGGCCTCTCCACACGGGGGGCGGATCAGCCCCAGCATTTT. This chain connects TRBV19 to TRBJ1-5; possible D gene TRBD1, 6 bases. Germline V gene data show CDR1 as LNHDA and CDR2 as SQIVND (reference sequence). There are 18 residues in the CDR3. V was clipped by 3 bases and J by 5 bases, with 23 bases between them.

This clone has more than one count but fewer than ten. The chain uses TRBV12-2 and TRBJ2-5; the table gives TRBD2 as D, unverified against the DNA. TRBV12-2 is a documented pseudogene. The CDR3 extends over 19 amino acids. CDR3 DNA: TGTGCAAGTCGCTTAAGCGCGGGACTAGCGGGAGGCATACAAGAGACCCAGTACTTC. It codes for CASRLSAGLAGGIQETQYF.

The CDR3 bases are TGTGCCAGCAGTGCCCTGACAGGAAACAATCAGCCCCAGCATTTT. It yields the protein CASSALTGNNQPQHF. The chain links TRBV2 to TRBJ1-5; tentatively, D is TRBD1 (6 bases). The CDR3 totals 15 residues. V dropped 4 bases and J dropped 3 bases, with 13 bases sitting between them. Per the germline V gene, CDR1 is SNHLY and CDR2 is FYNNEI.

This rearrangement joins TRBV10-3 to TRBJ2-2, with 8 bases lining up with TRBD1. Germline V gene data show CDR1 as ENHRY and CDR2 as SYGVKD. V trimming: 6 bases; J trimming: 5 bases; junction bases outside the gene matches: 11. The CDR3 has 16 amino acids. CDR3 DNA sequence: TGTGCCATCAGCGGTCGTATGACAGGGGAGACCGGGGAGCTGTTTTTT. Translation gives CAISGRMTGETGELFF.

This rearrangement joins TRBV25-1 to TRBJ1-1, with no clear D. V lost 2 bases and J 0 bases, leaving 7 bases between the germline ends. Germline CDR1 is MGHDK and CDR2 is SYGVNS. The CDR3 extends over 14 amino acids. DNA for the CDR3: TGTGCCAGCAGTGAACTCGCTATGAACACTGAAGCTTTCTTT. It codes for CASSELAMNTEAFF.

The chain recombines TRBV6-5 with TRBJ1-2; D unclear. This CDR3 has 15 amino acids. Germline V CDR1 and CDR2: MNHEY, SVGAGI. The V gene lost 4 bases and the J gene lost 12 bases, with 24 bases spanning the gap. The CDR3 DNA follows: TGTGCCAGCAGTTCCTCATGGGAGGGCCGACCCTATAACACCTTC. It codes for CASSSSWEGRPYNTF.

This chain joins TRBV6-6 and TRBJ2-2, with D uncertain. The V end lost 6 bases, the J end lost 3 bases, and 17 bases lay between the germline ends. Germline CDR1 reads MNHNY; CDR2 reads SVGAGI (reference sequence). The CDR3 sequence is 16 residues long. For the CDR3, the DNA is TGTGCCAGCAGACCTTCAGCAGGATGGGACACCGGGGAGCTGTTTTTT. The encoded protein is CASRPSAGWDTGELFF.

CDR3 DNA sequence: TGTGCCAGCAGCTTAGAGGGACAGGCAACCGAGCAGTACTTC. Amino acids: CASSLEGQATEQYF. V and J are TRBV7-7 and TRBJ2-7, with 8 bases matching TRBD1. Looked up from germline, CDR1 is SSHAT and CDR2 is FNYEAQ (reference sequence). V gave up 1 base and J gave up 6 bases; unmatched junction bases: 5. The CDR3 is 14 amino acids.

V and J are TRBV5-8 and TRBJ1-1; 7 nucleotides line up with TRBD1. The CDR3 has 14 amino acids. Germline trimming cut 0 bases from V and 5 bases from J; bases unmatched to any gene: 4. From germline, CDR1 is SGHTS and CDR2 YDEGEE. The CDR3 coding sequence is TGTGCCAGCAGCTTGGGACAGGGCTCGACTGAAGCTTTCTTT. Its protein product is CASSLGQGSTEAFF.

J is TRBJ2-1 and V is TRBV18, with 8 bases aligning to TRBD2. J lost 9 bases, V lost 3 bases, and 7 bases had no gene match. Germline V gene lookup returns CDR1 KGHSH and CDR2 LQKENI. The CDR3 loop spans 14 amino acids. This chain's CDR3 is CASSPELAEREQFF. The CDR3 bases are TGTGCCAGCTCACCTGAACTAGCGGAACGTGAGCAGTTCTTC.